This T cell receptor (beta chain) was recovered during a study of CD8 T cells in Susac syndrome. Whole-study results and caveats: The study recognized that its TCR sequencing and HLA analysis covered a relatively small number of individuals.

TCR beta was sequenced from blood CD8+ and CD4+ T cells. Purification of the CD8+ and CD4+ T cells relied on negative isolation, and TEMRA cells underwent FACS enrichment. Turning to this clonotype: What it recognizes is unknown.

Random hexamers were used to reverse transcribe about 0.5 to 1 ug of RNA. Amplification of TCR beta CDR3 spanned 54 Vbeta and 13 Jbeta via immunoSEQ multiplex PCR. TCRdb independently ran MiXCR on the immunoSEQ multiplex PCR reads; one entry per CDR3 protein. The repertoire holds about 300,000 distinct CDR3 sequences, 75% to 85% seen once, with roughly 0.21% in the top ten. Sequencing input: CD8+ T cells from PBMCs. The TCR originated in a human donor with multiple sclerosis.

The CDR3 loop reads CASSGYSRDGYTF. In DNA, the CDR3 is TGCGCCAGCAGCGGTTACTCGAGGGATGGCTACACCTTC. The chain combines TRBV4-3 with TRBJ1-2; D is ambiguous. This CDR3 contains 13 residues. From germline, CDR1 is LGHNA and CDR2 YSLEER. The germline V and J ends were trimmed by 5 bases and 6 bases, with 13 bases remaining between them.